A single sample gave rise to the 2 T cell receptor beta chains below, sequenced in a study of T cells after yellow fever vaccination. TCRdb recomputed calls from the 5' RACE reads with MiXCR, one row per CDR3 protein. The sample consists of approximately 510,000 distinct CDR3 sequences, 21% of them appearing once. The specimen comprised PBMCs, sampled about 21 days after the first yellow fever vaccination. Receptors originate from a man aged 18 to 29 who received the YFV17D yellow fever vaccine.

This clonotype was seen many times. This sequence joins TRBV5-1 and TRBJ2-5, with 12 bases matching TRBD2. Germline assignment: CDR1 SGHRS and CDR2 YFSETQ. CDR3 size: 15 residues. V lost 4 bases, J lost 2 bases, and 3 bases stayed unmatched. The CDR3: CASSPGLAGQETQYF. CDR3 nucleotide sequence: TGCGCCAGCAGCCCCGGACTAGCGGGGCAAGAGACCCAGTACTTC.

The DNA for the CDR3 is TGTGCCTGGATCCGACAGGGTGGATACTCCTATGGCTACACCTTC. Protein sequence: CAWIRQGGYSYGYTF. This chain connects TRBV30 to TRBJ1-2; 7 positions match TRBD1. This CDR3 contains 15 residues. Trimming at V came to 4 bases and at J to 4 bases, leaving 12 bases not matched to a gene. Germline loops: CDR1 GTSNPN, CDR2 SVGIG (reference sequence).